Listed below are T cell receptor beta chains from one sample, sequenced in a study of monozygotic twins with inflammatory bowel disease. TCRdb reprocessed the 5' RACE reads and stores each CDR3 protein as one record, lacking DNA. The sample has approximately 400,000 distinct CDR3 sequences. Sequencing was performed on blood. The source of these receptors is a human donor with ulcerative colitis or Crohn's disease, or a healthy co-twin of an affected twin (not recorded which). CDR3s include the opening cysteine and the closing phenylalanine or tryptophan. Fields, in order: V gene, J gene, CDR3 protein.

>TRBV7-9|TRBJ2-2
CASGQTGDTGELFF
>TRBV7-2|TRBJ1-5
CASSPGGPQPQHF
>TRBV5-4|TRBJ2-5
CASSSPGQGREETQYF
>TRBV6-5|TRBJ2-5
CASSYFRRPPETQYF
>TRBV4-1|TRBJ2-7
CASSPWDRYSYEQYF
>TRBV7-9|TRBJ2-4
CASSQPGPTNIQYF
>TRBV29-1|TRBJ2-1
CSAAGSSYNEQFF
>TRBV3-1|TRBJ1-6
CASSQDGVRYNSPLHF
>TRBV12-3/TRBV12-4|TRBJ2-7
CASSYRAYEQYF
>TRBV7-8|TRBJ2-1
CASSGGLAGGLEQFF
>TRBV3-1|TRBJ2-7
CASSKTGYEQYF
>TRBV20-1|TRBJ1-2
CSAIRDNGYTF
>TRBV4-3|TRBJ2-3
CASSLQGGSSTDTQYF
>TRBV20-1|TRBJ1-1
CSARGQGYTEAFF
>TRBV7-6|TRBJ1-2
CASGSSYGYTF
>TRBV18|TRBJ2-1
CAGRAGNEQFF
>TRBV7-2|TRBJ2-5
CASSFGGGAETQYF
>TRBV12-3/TRBV12-4|TRBJ2-7
CASSLRQGTNEQYF
>TRBV18|TRBJ1-5
CASSPQGANSNQPQHF
>TRBV6-6|TRBJ2-7
CASSYSAQGFEQYF
>TRBV9|TRBJ2-5
CASSVDLQETQYF
>TRBV5-4|TRBJ1-2
CASSTGQNIYGYTF
>TRBV21-1|TRBJ1-2
CASRTWDRVYWGYTF
>TRBV7-2|TRBJ1-6
CASSPFRHNSPLHF